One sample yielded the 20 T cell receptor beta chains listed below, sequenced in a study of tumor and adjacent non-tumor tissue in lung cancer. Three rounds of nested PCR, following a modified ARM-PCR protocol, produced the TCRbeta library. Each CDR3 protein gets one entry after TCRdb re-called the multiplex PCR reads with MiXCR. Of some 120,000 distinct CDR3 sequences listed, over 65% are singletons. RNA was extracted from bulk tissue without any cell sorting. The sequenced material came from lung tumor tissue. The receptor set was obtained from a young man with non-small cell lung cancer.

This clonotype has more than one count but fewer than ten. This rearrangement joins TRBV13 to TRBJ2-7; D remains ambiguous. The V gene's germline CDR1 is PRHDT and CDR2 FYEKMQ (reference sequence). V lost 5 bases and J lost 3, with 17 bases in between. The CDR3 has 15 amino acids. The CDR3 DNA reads TGTGCCAGCAGCCCGGGTTACCAGCAAGACTACGAGCAGTACTTC. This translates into CASSPGYQQDYEQYF.

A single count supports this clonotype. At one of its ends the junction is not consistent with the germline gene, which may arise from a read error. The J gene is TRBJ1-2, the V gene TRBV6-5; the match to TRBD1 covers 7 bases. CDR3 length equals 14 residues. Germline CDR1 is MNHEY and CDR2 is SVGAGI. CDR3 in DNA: TGTGTCAGCAATTTGACAGGGTATGGCTATGGCTACACCTTC. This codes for CVSNLTGYGYGYTF.

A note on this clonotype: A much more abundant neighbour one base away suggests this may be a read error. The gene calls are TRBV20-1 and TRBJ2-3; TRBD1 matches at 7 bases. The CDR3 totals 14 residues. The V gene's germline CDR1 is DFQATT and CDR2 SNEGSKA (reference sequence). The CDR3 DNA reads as TGCAATGCTAGTGTAGACAGGGTGACAGATACGCAGTATTTT. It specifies CNASVDRVTDTQYF.

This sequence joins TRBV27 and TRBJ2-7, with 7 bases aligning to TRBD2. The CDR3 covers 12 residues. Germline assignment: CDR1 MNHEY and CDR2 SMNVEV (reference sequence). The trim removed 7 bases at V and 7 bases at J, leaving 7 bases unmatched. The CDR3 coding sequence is TGTGCCAGCAACGAGGGAGGGCGGGAGCAGTACTTC. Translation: CASNEGGREQYF.

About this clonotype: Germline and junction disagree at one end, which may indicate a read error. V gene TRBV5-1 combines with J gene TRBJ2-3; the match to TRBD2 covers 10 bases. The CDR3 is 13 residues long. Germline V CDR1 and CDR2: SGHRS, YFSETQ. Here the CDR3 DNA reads TGCGCCAGCGCTAGCGGGGGAGGCGATATGCAGTATTTT. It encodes CASASGGGDMQYF.

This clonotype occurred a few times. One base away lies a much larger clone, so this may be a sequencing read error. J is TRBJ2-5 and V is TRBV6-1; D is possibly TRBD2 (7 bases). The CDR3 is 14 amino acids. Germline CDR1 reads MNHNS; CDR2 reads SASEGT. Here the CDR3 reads CGSTLGGGSLAQYF. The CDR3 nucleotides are TGTGGCAGCACCCTTGGGGGGGGCTCACTGGCCCAGTACTTC.

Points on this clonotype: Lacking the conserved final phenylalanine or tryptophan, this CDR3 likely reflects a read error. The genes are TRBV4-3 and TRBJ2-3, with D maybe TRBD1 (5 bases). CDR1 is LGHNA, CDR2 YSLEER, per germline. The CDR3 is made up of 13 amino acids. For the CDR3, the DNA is TGCGCCGGCAGCCAGACAGTCACAGATACGCAGTATCTT. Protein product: CAGSQTVTDTQYL.

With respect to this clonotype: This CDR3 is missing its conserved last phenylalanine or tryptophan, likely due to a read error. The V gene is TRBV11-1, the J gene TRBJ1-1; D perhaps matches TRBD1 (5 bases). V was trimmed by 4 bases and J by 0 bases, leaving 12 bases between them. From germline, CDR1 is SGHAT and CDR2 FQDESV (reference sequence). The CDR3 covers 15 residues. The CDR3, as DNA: TGTGCCAGCAGCTCGCGCGACAGCCTGAACACTGAAGCTTTCTAT. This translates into CASSSRDSLNTEAFY.

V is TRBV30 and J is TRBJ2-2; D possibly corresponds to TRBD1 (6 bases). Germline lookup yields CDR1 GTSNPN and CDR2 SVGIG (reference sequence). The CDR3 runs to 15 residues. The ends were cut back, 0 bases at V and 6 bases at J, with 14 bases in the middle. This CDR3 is CAWSVIRGGAGELFF. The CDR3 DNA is TGTGCCTGGAGTGTAATCAGGGGTGGCGCCGGGGAGCTGTTTTTT.

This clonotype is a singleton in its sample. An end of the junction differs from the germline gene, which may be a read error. CDR3 bases: TGCAGCGGACGAGGAGGTACTGAAACTTTCTTT. Translating gives CSGRGGTETFF. The J gene is TRBJ1-1, the V gene TRBV29-1; D gene ambiguous. This CDR3 is built from 11 residues. Germline CDR1 and CDR2: SQVTM and ANQGSEA.

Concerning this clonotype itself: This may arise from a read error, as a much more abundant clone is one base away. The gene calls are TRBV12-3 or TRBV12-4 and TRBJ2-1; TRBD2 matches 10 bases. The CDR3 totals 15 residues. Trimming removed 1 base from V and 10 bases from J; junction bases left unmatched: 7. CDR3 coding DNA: TGTGCCAGCAGTTTAGTGAAGCGGGGGGGCGACGAGCAGTTCTTC. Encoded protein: CASSLVKRGGDEQFF.

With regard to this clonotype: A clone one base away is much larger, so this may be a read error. CDR3 amino acids: CGARTPQGGGGNEQFF. DNA of the CDR3: TGCGGTGCTAGGACACCCCAGGGTGGAGGAGGCAATGAGCAGTTCTTC. The chain uses TRBV20-1 and TRBJ2-1; possibly TRBD1 or TRBD2 for D (5 bases each). Germline V CDR1 and CDR2: DFQATT, SNEGSKA (reference sequence). The CDR3 is made up of 16 amino acids.

The CDR3 nucleotides read TGTGCCAGCAGTGATGAGGCAGAGACCTACGAGCAGTACTTC. Its translation is CASSDEAETYEQYF. The chain carries TRBV6-1 and TRBJ2-7; D unresolved. The CDR3 has 14 residues. The germline gives CDR1 MNHNS, CDR2 SASEGT. V lost 3 bases and J lost 2, with 11 bases in between.

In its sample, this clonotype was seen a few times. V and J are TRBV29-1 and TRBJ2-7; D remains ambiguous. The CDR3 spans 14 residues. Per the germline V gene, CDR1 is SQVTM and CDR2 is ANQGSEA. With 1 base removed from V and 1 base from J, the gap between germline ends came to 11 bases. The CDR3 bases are TGCAGCGTTGAAGTTCACGCCTCGTCCTACGAGCAGTACTTC. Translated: CSVEVHASSYEQYF.

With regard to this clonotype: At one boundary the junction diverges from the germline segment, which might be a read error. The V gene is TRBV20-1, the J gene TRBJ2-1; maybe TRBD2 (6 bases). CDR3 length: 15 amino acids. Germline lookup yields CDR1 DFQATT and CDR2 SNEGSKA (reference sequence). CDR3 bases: TGCGGTGCTAGCTGCGGGGCCCGATTCTACAATGAGCAGTTCTTC. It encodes CGASCGARFYNEQFF.

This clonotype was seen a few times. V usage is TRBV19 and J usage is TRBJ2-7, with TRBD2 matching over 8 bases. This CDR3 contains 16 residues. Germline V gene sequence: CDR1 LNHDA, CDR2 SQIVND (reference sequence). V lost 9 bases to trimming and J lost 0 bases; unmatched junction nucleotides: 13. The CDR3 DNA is TGTGCCAGCCGAATAAGCGGGAGAGGGGACTCCTACGAGCAGTACTTC. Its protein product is CASRISGRGDSYEQYF.

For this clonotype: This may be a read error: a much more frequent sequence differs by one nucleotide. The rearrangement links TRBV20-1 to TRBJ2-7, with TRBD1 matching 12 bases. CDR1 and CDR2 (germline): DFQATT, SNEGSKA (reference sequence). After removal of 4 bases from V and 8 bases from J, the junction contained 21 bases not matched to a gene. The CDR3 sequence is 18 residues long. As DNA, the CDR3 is TGCAGTGCTACCCCCGGGACAGGGGGCCTACCCCTTCGGGACAAGCAGTACTTC. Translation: CSATPGTGGLPLRDKQYF.

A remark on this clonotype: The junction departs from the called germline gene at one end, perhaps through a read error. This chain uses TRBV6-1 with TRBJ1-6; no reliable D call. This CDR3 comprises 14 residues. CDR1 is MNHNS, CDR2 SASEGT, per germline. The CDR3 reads CASKIGSLNLPLHF. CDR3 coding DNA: TGTGCCAGCAAAATTGGGAGCTTAAATTTACCCCTCCACTTT.

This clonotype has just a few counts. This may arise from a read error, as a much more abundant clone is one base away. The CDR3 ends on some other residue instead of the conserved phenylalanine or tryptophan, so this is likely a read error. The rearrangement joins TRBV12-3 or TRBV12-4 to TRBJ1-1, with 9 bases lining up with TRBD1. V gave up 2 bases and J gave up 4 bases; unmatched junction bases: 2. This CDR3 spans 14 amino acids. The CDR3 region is CASSLLTGGTEAFY. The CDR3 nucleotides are TGTGCCAGCAGTTTATTGACAGGGGGCACTGAAGCTTTCTAT.

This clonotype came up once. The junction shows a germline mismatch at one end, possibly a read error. As DNA, the CDR3 is TGTGCCAGCAGCCCTGAGCGGAACACTGAAGCCTTCTTT. Translating it yields CASSPERNTEAFF. The chain links TRBV6-6 to TRBJ1-1; D is unresolved. This CDR3 has 13 amino acids. CDR1 is MNHNY, CDR2 SVGAGI, per germline (reference sequence).